Below, 19 T cell receptor beta chains from the same sample are listed, as sequenced in a study of CD8 T cells in ankylosing spondylitis. TCRdb reanalysed the 5' RACE reads using MiXCR and keeps one entry per CDR3 protein. The table records roughly 200,000 distinct CDR3 sequences, roughly 13% of them present only once. The sequenced sample was blood, either unsorted or a sorted T cell fraction (not recorded which). These receptors all stem from a male donor with ankylosing spondylitis or in good health (not recorded which).

This rearrangement joins TRBV20-1 to TRBJ2-2, with 9 bases fitting TRBD2. The V segment lost 5 bases and the J segment 4 bases; nucleotides outside the gene matches: 8. The CDR3 is made up of 15 amino acids. Per germline, CDR1 DFQATT and CDR2 SNEGSKA (reference sequence). CDR3 sequence: CSAPVGGRATGELFF. CDR3 nucleotides: TGCAGTGCTCCGGTGGGCGGGAGGGCCACCGGGGAGCTGTTTTTT.

Many counts were recorded for this clonotype. The chain carries TRBV4-1 and TRBJ2-1, with D unresolved. V dropped 6 bases and J dropped 7 bases, with 13 bases sitting between them. The CDR3 covers 13 residues. The V gene's germline CDR1 is MGHRA and CDR2 YSYEKL. The DNA for the CDR3 is TGCGCCAGCAGTGCCGAAGGGCGGAATGAGCAGTTCTTC. This sequence encodes CASSAEGRNEQFF.

This clonotype was found a few times. The chain carries TRBV9 and TRBJ2-2, with 8 bases matching TRBD2. There are 17 residues in the CDR3. Germline CDR1 reads SGDLS; CDR2 reads YYNGEE. The V and J ends lost 0 bases and 5 bases, in that order; junction bases with no gene match: 9. The CDR3: CASSVAVSGAATGELFF. The CDR3 DNA reads as TGTGCCAGCAGCGTAGCGGTTAGCGGGGCCGCAACCGGGGAGCTGTTTTTT.

This clonotype showed up just a few times. J is TRBJ2-5 and V is TRBV12-3 or TRBV12-4, with TRBD2 matching over 7 bases. The CDR3 covers 13 residues. With 7 bases clipped from V and 5 bases from J, the junction kept 7 bases outside the gene matches. CDR3 in amino acids: CASKKGGSETQYF. The CDR3 coding sequence is TGTGCCAGCAAGAAGGGCGGGAGTGAGACCCAGTACTTC.

The CDR3 reads CASSLDGGGTGELFF. The CDR3 region has the DNA TGTGCCAGCAGTTTAGATGGGGGAGGCACCGGGGAGCTGTTTTTT. The V call is TRBV12-3 or TRBV12-4, the J call TRBJ2-2; D may be TRBD2 (6 bases). This CDR3 comprises 15 residues. The V end lost 1 base, the J end lost 4 bases, and 10 bases lay between the germline ends.

This clonotype showed up just a few times. The chain joins TRBV3-1 to TRBJ2-3; no firm D call. Trimming removed 5 bases at V and 2 bases at J, with 17 bases between. There are 16 residues in the CDR3. Germline V gene data show CDR1 as LGHDT and CDR2 as YNNKEL (reference sequence). This CDR3 is CASSKSPSYPTDTQYF. As DNA, the CDR3 is TGTGCCAGCAGCAAAAGTCCAAGTTATCCCACAGATACGCAGTATTTT.

Only a few counts were recorded for this clonotype. The gene calls are TRBV25-1 and TRBJ2-1, with 7 positions matching TRBD2. Germline V gives CDR1 MGHDK, CDR2 SYGVNS. The CDR3 loop spans 17 amino acids. V gave up 3 bases and J gave up 2 bases; unmatched junction bases: 10. This CDR3 reads CASSDLQAGPTYNEQFF. DNA of the CDR3: TGTGCCAGCAGTGACCTCCAAGCGGGGCCGACCTACAATGAGCAGTTCTTC.

This clonotype was counted a few times. The rearrangement uses TRBV27 and TRBJ2-7; the D is unclear. Germline V lookup: CDR1 MNHEY, CDR2 SMNVEV (reference sequence). The CDR3 has 13 residues. Trimming left V 10 bases short and J 1 base short, with 14 bases between. CDR3 residues: CATGRTDSYEQYF. The CDR3 nucleotides read TGTGCCACCGGACGGACGGATTCCTACGAGCAGTACTTC.

This clonotype appeared a few times. The chain uses TRBV6-5 and TRBJ1-2, with a weak D call TRBD1 (5 bases). V gave up 0 bases and J gave up 6 bases, with 20 bases separating them. The CDR3 runs 17 residues. CDR1 and CDR2 (germline): MNHEY, SVGAGI. The CDR3 sequence is CASSYSTRYGGIDGYTF. CDR3 in DNA: TGTGCCAGCAGTTACTCGACGCGGTATGGGGGAATCGATGGCTACACCTTC.

Many counts were recorded for this clonotype. The genes are TRBV4-1 and TRBJ2-7; D call uncertain. CDR3 size: 13 residues. Germline CDR1 is MGHRA and CDR2 is YSYEKL. V was cut by 1 base and J by 2 bases, with 6 bases left in between. DNA of the CDR3: TGCGCCAGCAGCCAAGTCGAGGCCTACGAGCAGTACTTC. Translated: CASSQVEAYEQYF.

The CDR3 reads CASSPFDGTDTQYF. The CDR3 coding sequence is TGTGCCAGCAGTCCTTTCGACGGCACAGATACGCAGTATTTT. The chain has TRBV6-1 and TRBJ2-3; D remains unclear. The CDR3 spans 14 residues. V lost 5 bases and J 1 base, leaving 10 bases between the germline ends. CDR1 and CDR2 from the germline V gene are MNHNS and SASEGT.

The rearrangement joins TRBV25-1 to TRBJ1-4; D is unresolved. This CDR3 has 13 amino acids. Germline assignment: CDR1 MGHDK and CDR2 SYGVNS. V was trimmed by 3 bases and J by 5 bases, leaving 7 bases between them. The chain's CDR3 is CASSDTVNEKLFF. In DNA form, the CDR3 reads TGTGCCAGCAGTGACACAGTCAATGAAAAACTGTTTTTT.

The chain has TRBV29-1 and TRBJ1-2, with D unclear. CDR1 and CDR2 from the germline V gene are SQVTM and ANQGSEA. Deletions cut 6 bases from V and 5 bases from J, with 13 bases between. CDR3 size: 12 residues. The CDR3 DNA reads as TGCAGCGTCGCTTACCCCCAATATGGCTACACCTTC. Its protein is CSVAYPQYGYTF. Filled out from reference TRBV29-1 and TRBJ1-2, the complete variable domain reads SAVISQKPSRDICQRGTSLTIQCQVDSQVTMMFWYRQQPGQSLTLIATANQGSEATYESGFVIDKFPISRPNLTFSTLTVSNMSPEDSSIYLCSVAYPQYGYTFGSGTRLTVV.

The chain carries TRBV6-5 and TRBJ1-1; D might be TRBD1 (5 bases). There are 13 residues in the CDR3. Germline V lookup: CDR1 MNHEY, CDR2 SVGAGI. The ends were cut back, 2 bases at V and 8 bases at J, with 12 bases in the middle. CDR3 sequence: CASSYRLQEEAFF. CDR3 nucleotide sequence: TGTGCCAGCAGTTACCGCTTACAGGAAGAAGCTTTCTTT.

The sample holds a few counts of this clonotype. V is TRBV4-1 and J is TRBJ1-6, with 10 bases matching TRBD1. This CDR3 has 16 amino acids. After removal of 4 bases from V and 7 bases from J, the junction contained 7 bases not matched to a gene. Germline CDR1 and CDR2: MGHRA and YSYEKL. The DNA of the CDR3 is TGCGCCAGCAGCCTTACCGGGACAGGGGTAAATTCACCCCTCCACTTT. It is translated as CASSLTGTGVNSPLHF.

The chain carries TRBV6-5 and TRBJ1-1; D ambiguous. The CDR3 runs to 15 residues. Trimming took 2 bases from V and 0 from J, leaving 10 bases between them. CDR1 is MNHEY, CDR2 SVGAGI, per germline. CDR3 protein: CASSYGRAVNTEAFF. CDR3 bases: TGTGCCAGCAGTTACGGAAGGGCGGTGAACACTGAAGCTTTCTTT.

This clonotype was recorded a few times. The rearrangement uses TRBV30 and TRBJ1-1, with D possibly being TRBD1 (6 bases). The germline CDR1 and CDR2 sequences are GTSNPN and SVGIG (reference sequence). This CDR3 has 13 amino acids. Trimming removed 0 bases from V and 10 bases from J, with 15 bases in between. CDR3 amino acids: CAWSVSPGTLAFF. The CDR3 region has the DNA TGTGCCTGGAGTGTTTCCCCCGGGACACTAGCTTTCTTT.

This chain links TRBV4-1 with TRBJ2-2, with a possible D match to TRBD2 (5 bases). Germline V gene data show CDR1 as MGHRA and CDR2 as YSYEKL. This CDR3 comprises 15 residues. V was pared by 4 bases and J by 6 bases, with 15 bases between. CDR3 nucleotides: TGCGCCAGCAGCCTGCGGGCGGGCCAGGCCGGGGAGCTGTTTTTT. Protein sequence: CASSLRAGQAGELFF.

V is TRBV12-3 or TRBV12-4 and J is TRBJ2-1; D not resolved. The CDR3 loop spans 15 amino acids. Deletions cut 5 bases from V and 4 bases from J, with 15 bases between. The DNA for the CDR3 is TGTGCCAGCAGTATCCTTGATTTTCGTTACAATGAGCAGTTCTTC. It is translated as CASSILDFRYNEQFF.